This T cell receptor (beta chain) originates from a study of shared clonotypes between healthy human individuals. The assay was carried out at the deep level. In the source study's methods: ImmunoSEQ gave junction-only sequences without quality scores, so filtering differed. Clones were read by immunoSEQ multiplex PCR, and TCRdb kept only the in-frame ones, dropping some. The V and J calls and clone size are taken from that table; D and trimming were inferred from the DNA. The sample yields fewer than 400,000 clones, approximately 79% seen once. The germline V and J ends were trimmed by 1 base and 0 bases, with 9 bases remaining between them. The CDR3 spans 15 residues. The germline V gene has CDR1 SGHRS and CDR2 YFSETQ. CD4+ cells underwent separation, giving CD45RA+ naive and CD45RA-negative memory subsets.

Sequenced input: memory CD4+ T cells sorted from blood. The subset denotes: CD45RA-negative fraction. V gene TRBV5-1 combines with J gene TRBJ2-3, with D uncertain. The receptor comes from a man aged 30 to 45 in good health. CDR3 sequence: CASSLYPTSTDTQYF. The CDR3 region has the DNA TGCGCCAGCAGCTTGTATCCGACTAGCACAGATACGCAGTATTTT.